Following are 30 T cell receptor beta chains from one sample sequenced in a study of shared clonotypes between healthy human individuals. TCRdb keeps only in-frame clones here, not all; method: immunoSEQ multiplex PCR. The sample lists about 2,500,000 clones, approximately 92% seen once, with roughly 0.15% in the top ten. The sample consisted of naive CD4+ T cells sorted from blood. Subset noted: CD45RA+ positively selected. Source of these receptors: a young man in good health.

As for this clone: Other DNA sequences in the sample encode the same CDR3. The J gene is TRBJ2-2, the V gene TRBV5-1; 7 positions agree with TRBD2. The V segment lost 4 bases and the J segment 0 bases; nucleotides outside the gene matches: 6. The CDR3 extends over 16 amino acids. CDR1 is SGHRS, CDR2 YFSETQ, per germline. The CDR3 loop is CASSPLAGANTGELFF. DNA of the CDR3: TGCGCCAGCAGCCCGCTTGCGGGAGCGAACACCGGGGAGCTGTTTTTT.

The CDR3 loop is CASSFVIGRGGEQFF. The CDR3 coding sequence is TGTGCCAGCAGTTTCGTAATAGGGAGAGGAGGTGAGCAGTTCTTC. The chain combines TRBV27 with TRBJ2-1; tentatively, D is TRBD2 (5 bases). The V end was cut by 3 bases, the J end by 9 bases, with 18 bases between. Germline V gene sequence: CDR1 MNHEY, CDR2 SMNVEV (reference sequence). The CDR3 consists of 15 residues.

The chain employs TRBV19 and TRBJ2-1; possibly TRBD2 for D (5 bases). V was trimmed by 5 bases and J by 4 bases, leaving 15 bases between them. Germline values: CDR1 LNHDA, CDR2 SQIVND (reference sequence). The CDR3 totals 15 residues. The CDR3 spells CASSLGVGPYNEQFF. CDR3 DNA sequence: TGTGCCAGTAGTTTGGGAGTCGGCCCTTACAATGAGCAGTTCTTC.

Worth noting for this clone: At the DNA level, this CDR3 is encoded by other sequences in the same sample as well. This chain joins TRBV19 and TRBJ2-1; D is perhaps TRBD1 or TRBD2 (6 bases each). CDR3 length: 15 amino acids. V was pared by 3 bases and J by 1 base, with 10 bases between. CDR1 and CDR2 from the germline V gene are LNHDA and SQIVND (reference sequence). This CDR3 reads CASSMTGASYNEQFF. As DNA, the CDR3 is TGTGCCAGTAGTATGACGGGGGCTTCCTACAATGAGCAGTTCTTC.

A single count supports this clone. This chain links TRBV5-4 with TRBJ2-2, with 8 nucleotides matching TRBD2. The CDR3 length is 17 residues. Germline V gene lookup returns CDR1 SGHNT and CDR2 YYREEE (reference sequence). J lost 7 bases, V lost 4 bases, and 15 bases had no gene match. The CDR3 is CASSPRGAGGRDGELFF. The CDR3 region has the DNA TGTGCCAGCAGCCCACGTGGGGCGGGAGGTCGGGACGGGGAGCTGTTTTTT.

V usage is TRBV28 and J usage is TRBJ2-7; 8 bases agree with TRBD2. CDR3 size: 14 residues. V gave up 7 bases and J gave up 0 bases; unmatched junction bases: 5. CDR1 MDHEN and CDR2 SYDVKM come from the germline V gene. The CDR3 region is CASIPGGASYEQYF. CDR3 nucleotides: TGTGCCAGCATCCCGGGAGGGGCCTCCTACGAGCAGTACTTC.

V and J are TRBV5-4 and TRBJ2-1, with D perhaps matching TRBD1 or TRBD2 (6 bases each). Germline loops: CDR1 SGHNT, CDR2 YYREEE (reference sequence). Trimming left V 2 bases short and J 0 bases short, with 9 bases between. The CDR3 contains 15 residues. The CDR3 region has the DNA TGTGCCAGCAGCTTTACGGGGGCCTCCTACAATGAGCAGTTCTTC. It specifies CASSFTGASYNEQFF.

This clone was seen once. The chain combines TRBV6-5 with TRBJ1-1; D ambiguous. This CDR3 has 16 amino acids. The V and J ends lost 2 bases and 1 base respectively, with 14 bases between them. From germline, CDR1 is MNHEY and CDR2 SVGAGI. CDR3 bases: TGTGCCAGCAGTTACCTACCACATGGAGGGAACACTGAAGCTTTCTTT. It specifies CASSYLPHGGNTEAFF.

The V and J genes are TRBV7-8 and TRBJ2-7, with TRBD2 matching over 13 bases. The CDR3 consists of 17 residues. V shed 1 base and J 3 bases; nucleotides not matched to a gene: 6. The germline CDR1 and CDR2 sequences are SGHVS and FQNEAQ. The CDR3 coding sequence is TGTGCCAGCAGCTTAGAGTGGACTAGCGGGGGTTACTACGAGCAGTACTTC. Protein product: CASSLEWTSGGYYEQYF.

The rearrangement links TRBV2 to TRBJ2-6, with D perhaps matching TRBD2 (7 bases). This CDR3 contains 14 residues. V lost 8 bases and J 4 bases, leaving 12 bases between the germline ends. Germline values: CDR1 SNHLY, CDR2 FYNNEI. Here the CDR3 reads CASQSGTGANVLTF. The CDR3 coding sequence is TGTGCCAGCCAAAGCGGGACAGGGGCCAACGTCCTGACTTTC.

The rearrangement uses TRBV2 and TRBJ2-2; D gene unclear. V dropped 3 bases and J dropped 3 bases, with 11 bases sitting between them. The CDR3 covers 15 residues. CDR1 SNHLY and CDR2 FYNNEI come from the germline V gene. As DNA, the CDR3 is TGTGCCAGCAGTGAGGCGGCTCGTTACACCGGGGAGCTGTTTTTT. This sequence encodes CASSEAARYTGELFF.

The chain recombines TRBV27 with TRBJ2-7; D uncertain. The CDR3 loop spans 15 amino acids. V gave up 2 bases and J gave up 3 bases, with 14 bases separating them. CDR1 and CDR2 from the germline V gene are MNHEY and SMNVEV (reference sequence). CDR3 in amino acids: CASSLHGVGSYEQYF. For the CDR3, the DNA is TGTGCCAGCAGTTTACATGGAGTCGGCAGCTACGAGCAGTACTTC.

The count of this clone is one. This chain uses TRBV2 with TRBJ1-5, with D unresolved. Germline V CDR1 and CDR2: SNHLY, FYNNEI. V shed 3 bases and J shed 7 bases, with 10 bases lying between them. The CDR3 has 13 residues. CDR3 nucleotide sequence: TGTGCCAGCAGTGAGGAGGTAGAGCAGCCCCAGCATTTT. It is translated as CASSEEVEQPQHF.

This sequence joins TRBV6-5 and TRBJ1-2, with D possibly being TRBD1 (6 bases). CDR1 and CDR2 from the germline V gene are MNHEY and SVGAGI. V lost 0 bases and J lost 8, with 16 bases in between. The CDR3 length is 15 residues. In nucleotides, the CDR3 is TGTGCCAGCAGTTACTCGGACAGTTTGGCTTACGGCTACACCTTC. Its translation is CASSYSDSLAYGYTF.

The CDR3 sequence: CASIDGPTLGETQYF. The CDR3 bases are TGTGCCAGCATCGACGGCCCGACCTTAGGGGAGACCCAGTACTTC. This rearrangement joins TRBV6-6 to TRBJ2-5; D gene unclear. This CDR3 has 15 amino acids. Germline V gene data show CDR1 as MNHNY and CDR2 as SVGAGI (reference sequence). V was pared by 7 bases and J by 5 bases, with 20 bases between.

The chain carries TRBV11-3 and TRBJ2-3, with TRBD1 matching over 7 bases. The germline V gene encodes CDR1 SGHNT and CDR2 YENEEA. CDR3 size: 17 residues. V lost 0 bases and J lost 0; bases outside the gene matches: 6. CDR3 bases: TGTGCCAGCAGCTTAGAGAGGGGACAGAGGAGCACAGATACGCAGTATTTT. Translation: CASSLERGQRSTDTQYF.

The chain uses TRBV7-2 and TRBJ2-7; TRBD2 matches 8 bases. The ends lost 8 bases at V and 3 bases at J; junction bases unmatched: 6. This CDR3 comprises 13 residues. In germline, CDR1 is SGHTA, CDR2 FQGNSA. In DNA form, the CDR3 reads TGTGCCAGCGGACTAGCCGCTCACTACGAGCAGTACTTC. Its protein product is CASGLAAHYEQYF.

The V gene is TRBV29-1, the J gene TRBJ2-7; the D is unclear. V gave up 3 bases and J gave up 7 bases, with 13 bases separating them. Per germline, CDR1 SQVTM and CDR2 ANQGSEA. The CDR3 extends over 12 amino acids. The CDR3 DNA is TGCAGCGTTGATAAGGCAGTCGGGGAGCAGTACTTC. It encodes CSVDKAVGEQYF.

This clone was seen a handful of times. The chain couples TRBV15 to TRBJ1-1, with 10 bases aligning to TRBD1. This CDR3 comprises 15 residues. CDR1 is LNHNV and CDR2 is YYDKDF in the germline V gene (reference sequence). The ends lost 0 bases at V and 10 bases at J; junction bases unmatched: 8. The CDR3 region has the DNA TGTGCCACCAGCAGAGATGTGGGACAGGGGCGAGGAGCTTTCTTT. This translates into CATSRDVGQGRGAFF. Variable domain in full (rest from reference TRBV15 and TRBJ1-1): DAMVIQNPRYQVTQFGKPVTLSCSQTLNHNVMYWYQQKSSQAPKLLFHYYDKDFNNEADTPDNFQSRRPNTSFCFLDIRSPGLGDTAMYLCATSRDVGQGRGAFFGQGTRLTVV.

The chain recombines TRBV27 with TRBJ1-1; maybe TRBD1 (5 bases). Trimming stripped 4 bases from V and 4 bases from J, with 16 bases between. The CDR3 runs to 15 residues. Germline V gene lookup returns CDR1 MNHEY and CDR2 SMNVEV (reference sequence). CDR3 amino acids: CASSSPGLGGTEAFF. For the CDR3, the DNA is TGTGCCAGCAGTTCCCCGGGACTTGGGGGCACTGAAGCTTTCTTT.

CDR3 in amino acids: CAASRDTTYEQYF. The CDR3 coding sequence is TGTGCCGCCTCCCGGGACACCACCTACGAGCAGTACTTC. The V call is TRBV30, the J call TRBJ2-7; D may be TRBD1 (6 bases). Trimming stripped 8 bases from V and 2 bases from J, with 16 bases between. The CDR3 consists of 13 residues. The V gene's germline CDR1 is GTSNPN and CDR2 SVGIG (reference sequence).

The chain employs TRBV6-5 and TRBJ2-7; 8 nucleotides match TRBD2. The CDR3 runs to 15 residues. Per the germline V gene, CDR1 is MNHEY and CDR2 is SVGAGI. Trimming took 0 bases from V and 2 from J; bases not matched to a gene: 3. The CDR3 spells CASSYSAGGAYEQYF. The DNA of the CDR3 is TGTGCCAGCAGTTACTCGGCGGGGGGCGCCTACGAGCAGTACTTC.

The chain recombines TRBV18 with TRBJ1-1; D is unclear. Germline-derived CDR1 and CDR2 are KGHSH and LQKENI. This CDR3 has 12 residues. V was pared by 6 bases and J by 5 bases, with 10 bases between. DNA for the CDR3: TGTGCCAGCTCCACAGAAGGGACTGAAGCTTTCTTT. Protein sequence: CASSTEGTEAFF.

The chain recombines TRBV7-9 with TRBJ1-3; TRBD1 matches 9 bases. The CDR3 covers 15 residues. Unmatched junction bases numbered 4, after V lost 3 bases and J lost 4 bases. Germline V gene sequence: CDR1 SEHNR, CDR2 FQNEAQ (reference sequence). For the CDR3, the DNA is TGTGCCAGCAGCTTGACACAGGGGGCGGGAAACACCATATATTTT. It yields the protein CASSLTQGAGNTIYF.

A word on this clone: Other DNA variants within this sample encode the same CDR3. V gene TRBV7-6 combines with J gene TRBJ2-3; D gene uncertain. The CDR3 contains 12 residues. V lost 5 bases to trimming and J lost 1 base, with 4 bases between them. Germline-derived CDR1 and CDR2 are SGHVS and FNYEAQ. As DNA, the CDR3 is TGTGCCAGCAGCCCAGGCACAGATACGCAGTATTTT. Protein: CASSPGTDTQYF. Looking up the rest from reference TRBV7-6 and TRBJ2-3 gives the full variable domain: GAGVSQSPRYKVTKRGQDVALRCDPISGHVSLYWYRQALGQGPEFLTYFNYEAQQDKSGLPNDRFSAERPEGSISTLTIQRTEQRDSAMYRCASSPGTDTQYFGPGTRLTVL.

V usage is TRBV6-5 and J usage is TRBJ2-2; D is perhaps TRBD1 (5 bases). CDR1 is MNHEY, CDR2 SVGAGI, per germline. This CDR3 region has 15 residues. V was cut by 5 bases and J by 6 bases, with 16 bases left in between. The CDR3 nucleotides read TGTGCCAGCAGTACCGGACAAACGGACGCCGGGGAGCTGTTTTTT. The encoded protein is CASSTGQTDAGELFF.

In regard to this clone: Its ends do not fully match the called genes, so a read error is possible. The chain combines TRBV7-7 with TRBJ2-5; a weak D match, TRBD2 (6 bases). CDR3 size: 12 residues. Per germline, CDR1 SSHAT and CDR2 FNYEAQ (reference sequence). In DNA form, the CDR3 reads TGTGCTAGCACCACACAAAGACTAGTTCAGTACTTC. Protein sequence: CASTTQRLVQYF.

The V and J genes are TRBV7-2 and TRBJ2-3, with 9 bases that match TRBD2. The trim removed 3 bases at V and 9 bases at J, leaving 4 bases unmatched. The CDR3 consists of 13 residues. Germline V CDR1 and CDR2: SGHTA, FQGNSA. The chain's CDR3 is CASSFRGGATQYF. CDR3 sequence (DNA): TGTGCCAGCAGCTTCCGCGGGGGGGCCACGCAGTATTTT.

The chain carries TRBV7-8 and TRBJ1-4; TRBD1 matches at 9 bases. The CDR3 sequence is 15 residues long. The germline V gene encodes CDR1 SGHVS and CDR2 FQNEAQ. The V segment lost 5 bases and the J segment 4 bases; nucleotides outside the gene matches: 5. CDR3 sequence (DNA): TGTGCCAGCAGCCCGCGGGACAGGGATAATGAAAAACTGTTTTTT. Translating gives CASSPRDRDNEKLFF.

A word on this clone: The sample contains more than one DNA sequence encoding this CDR3. The V gene is TRBV5-4, the J gene TRBJ2-5, with D perhaps matching TRBD1 or TRBD2 (6 bases each). V was shortened by 2 bases and J by 5 bases, with 16 bases between the two germline ends. From germline, CDR1 is SGHNT and CDR2 YYREEE (reference sequence). There are 15 residues in the CDR3. CDR3 bases: TGTGCCAGCAGCTTATCCGGGGGCGGAGGTGAGACCCAGTACTTC. It is translated as CASSLSGGGGETQYF.